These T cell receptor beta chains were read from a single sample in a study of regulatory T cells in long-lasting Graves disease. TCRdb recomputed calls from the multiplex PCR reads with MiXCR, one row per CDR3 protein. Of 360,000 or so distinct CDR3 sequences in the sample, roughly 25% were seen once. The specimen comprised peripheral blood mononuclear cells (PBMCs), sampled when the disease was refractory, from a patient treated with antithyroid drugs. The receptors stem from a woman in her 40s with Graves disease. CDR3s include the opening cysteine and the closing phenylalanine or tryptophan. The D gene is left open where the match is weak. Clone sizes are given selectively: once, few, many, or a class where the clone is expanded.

CDR3 protein: CASSLNQGSGANVLTF; CDR3 DNA: TGTGCCAGCAGTTTAAATCAGGGCTCTGGGGCCAACGTCCTGACTTTC; D gene: NA; clone size: NA; J gene: TRBJ2-6; V gene: TRBV12-3/TRBV12-4
CDR3 protein: CASSSVFQETQYF; CDR3 DNA: TGTGCCAGCTCGTCAGTCTTCCAAGAGACCCAGTACTTC; D gene: NA; clone size: many; J gene: TRBJ2-5; V gene: TRBV18
CDR3 protein: CASSPLDETQYF; CDR3 DNA: TGTGCCAGCAGCCCGTTGGATGAGACCCAGTACTTC; D gene: NA; clone size: NA; J gene: TRBJ2-5; V gene: TRBV7-9
CDR3 protein: CATSDPRDRSEAFF; CDR3 DNA: TGTGCCACCAGTGATCCCCGGGACAGGTCGGAAGCTTTCTTT; D gene: TRBD1; clone size: many; J gene: TRBJ1-1; V gene: TRBV24-1
CDR3 protein: CASSSGDRDGNTIYF; CDR3 DNA: TGTGCCAGCAGCTCGGGGGACAGGGATGGAAACACCATATATTTT; D gene: TRBD1; clone size: many; J gene: TRBJ1-3; V gene: TRBV28
CDR3 protein: CASSVGTYSNQPQHF; CDR3 DNA: TGTGCCAGCAGTGTGGGGACATATAGCAATCAGCCCCAGCATTTT; D gene: NA; clone size: many; J gene: TRBJ1-5; V gene: TRBV6-1
CDR3 protein: CSAPLAGPFYEQYF; CDR3 DNA: TGCAGTGCACCTTTAGCGGGACCTTTTTACGAGCAGTACTTC; D gene: TRBD2; clone size: many; J gene: TRBJ2-7; V gene: TRBV20-1
CDR3 protein: CASSAPGARGNTMYF; CDR3 DNA: TGTGCCAGCAGTGCGCCAGGGGCGCGTGGAAACACCATGTATTTT; D gene: NA; clone size: once; J gene: TRBJ1-3; V gene: TRBV2
CDR3 protein: CASSQLLAGGRLQETQYF; CDR3 DNA: TGTGCCAGCAGTCAGCTCCTAGCGGGAGGGCGGCTCCAAGAGACCCAGTACTTC; D gene: TRBD2; clone size: many; J gene: TRBJ2-5; V gene: TRBV2
CDR3 protein: CAWRMGGNWNEQYF; CDR3 DNA: TGTGCCTGGAGAATGGGCGGAAATTGGAACGAGCAGTACTTC; D gene: NA; clone size: few; J gene: TRBJ2-7; V gene: TRBV30
CDR3 protein: CSVGRQGADTEAFF; CDR3 DNA: TGCAGCGTTGGCCGACAGGGGGCGGACACTGAAGCTTTCTTT; D gene: TRBD1; clone size: few; J gene: TRBJ1-1; V gene: TRBV29-1
CDR3 protein: CASSYTMNTEAFF; CDR3 DNA: TGTGCCAGCAGTTATACCATGAACACTGAAGCTTTCTTT; D gene: NA; clone size: many; J gene: TRBJ1-1; V gene: TRBV5-6
CDR3 protein: CSAGLAGGPPYYEQYF; CDR3 DNA: TGCAGTGCGGGACTAGCGGGAGGGCCGCCTTACTACGAGCAGTACTTC; D gene: TRBD2; clone size: few; J gene: TRBJ2-7; V gene: TRBV20-1
CDR3 protein: CASRKDPRGNQPQHF; CDR3 DNA: TGTGCCAGTAGAAAGGACCCTAGGGGCAATCAGCCCCAGCATTTT; D gene: NA; clone size: few; J gene: TRBJ1-5; V gene: TRBV19
CDR3 protein: CASTKRIDREGNTIYF; CDR3 DNA: TGTGCCAGCACCAAAAGAATAGACAGGGAAGGAAACACCATATATTTT; D gene: TRBD1; clone size: few; J gene: TRBJ1-3; V gene: TRBV6-1
CDR3 protein: CASSLGVTVYYEQYF; CDR3 DNA: TGTGCCAGCAGCCTGGGGGTAACGGTTTACTACGAGCAGTACTTC; D gene: NA; clone size: few; J gene: TRBJ2-7; V gene: TRBV13
CDR3 protein: CAISEKNRDPYEQYF; CDR3 DNA: TGTGCCATCAGTGAGAAGAACAGGGATCCCTACGAGCAGTACTTC; D gene: NA; clone size: many; J gene: TRBJ2-7; V gene: TRBV10-3
CDR3 protein: CASSLDGSSGSTDEQYF; CDR3 DNA: TGTGCCAGCAGCTTAGATGGCTCTAGCGGGAGTACCGACGAGCAGTACTTC; D gene: TRBD2; clone size: few; J gene: TRBJ2-7; V gene: TRBV11-2
CDR3 protein: CSASSEAYEQYF; CDR3 DNA: TGCAGTGCTAGCAGCGAGGCCTACGAGCAGTACTTC; D gene: NA; clone size: many; J gene: TRBJ2-7; V gene: TRBV20-1
CDR3 protein: CASRNTPGLAGGSSYEQYF; CDR3 DNA: TGTGCCAGCAGAAATACGCCGGGACTAGCGGGAGGTTCCTCCTACGAGCAGTACTTC; D gene: TRBD2; clone size: many; J gene: TRBJ2-7; V gene: TRBV12-3/TRBV12-4
CDR3 protein: CASSLVRTGGMNTEAFF; CDR3 DNA: TGTGCCAGCAGCTTAGTGCGGACAGGGGGAATGAACACTGAAGCTTTCTTT; D gene: TRBD1; clone size: many; J gene: TRBJ1-1; V gene: TRBV7-9
CDR3 protein: CAVRPSGRETGELFF; CDR3 DNA: TGTGCCGTCCGCCCGAGCGGGAGGGAAACCGGGGAGCTGTTTTTT; D gene: TRBD2; clone size: many; J gene: TRBJ2-2; V gene: TRBV2
CDR3 protein: CASSIFFDFNSNQPQHF; CDR3 DNA: TGTGCCAGTAGTATTTTCTTTGACTTTAATAGCAATCAGCCCCAGCATTTT; D gene: NA; clone size: few; J gene: TRBJ1-5; V gene: TRBV19